One and the same sample provided the 20 T cell receptor beta chains below, sequenced in a study of blood T cell repertoires in COVID-19. Sequencing used immunoSEQ multiplex PCR; TCRdb keeps in-frame clones, though not all of them. In the table there are 65,000 to 90,000 clones, 82% of which are singletons. The specimen sequenced was peripheral blood. These receptors came from a man aged 55-75 years with acute or convalescent COVID-19.

This clone was detected only once. The CDR3, as DNA: TGTGCCACCAGTGGGAGTGCGGGGGGAGCAGATACGCAGTATTTT. Translating it yields CATSGSAGGADTQYF. V is TRBV24-1 and J is TRBJ2-3; 8 bases are shared with TRBD2. Germline values: CDR1 KGHDR, CDR2 SFDVKD. The CDR3 has 15 amino acids. V dropped 5 bases and J dropped 4; count of bases not matched to a gene: 7.

The rearrangement joins TRBV6-5 to TRBJ1-5; unclear D gene. There are 13 residues in the CDR3. Germline lookup yields CDR1 MNHEY and CDR2 SVGAGI. Trimming pared 11 bases from V and 0 bases from J, leaving 11 bases between. The CDR3 loop reads CASCEYSNQPQHF. DNA of the CDR3: TGTGCCTCATGCGAGTATAGCAATCAGCCCCAGCATTTT.

The rearrangement links TRBV15 to TRBJ2-3; the match to TRBD2 covers 8 bases. Germline V gene data show CDR1 as LNHNV and CDR2 as YYDKDF (reference sequence). The CDR3 has 16 amino acids. J was trimmed by 6 bases and V by 0 bases; bases with no gene match: 8. The CDR3 protein is CATSRDRGLGVDTQYF. Written as DNA, the CDR3 is TGTGCCACCAGCAGAGATAGGGGACTAGGGGTCGATACGCAGTATTTT. Supplemented by reference TRBV15 and TRBJ2-3, the full variable domain reads DAMVIQNPRYQVTQFGKPVTLSCSQTLNHNVMYWYQQKSSQAPKLLFHYYDKDFNNEADTPDNFQSRRPNTSFCFLDIRSPGLGDTAMYLCATSRDRGLGVDTQYFGPGTRLTVL.

This chain links TRBV19 with TRBJ1-1; TRBD1 aligns across 7 bases. Germline CDR1 is LNHDA and CDR2 is SQIVND (reference sequence). V shed 6 bases and J 1 base; nucleotides not matched to a gene: 5. This CDR3 comprises 14 residues. CDR3 in amino acids: CASSPQGTNTEAFF. DNA for the CDR3: TGTGCCAGTAGCCCACAGGGGACGAACACTGAAGCTTTCTTT.

The chain recombines TRBV3-1 (or the pseudogene TRBV3-2) with TRBJ1-1, with D maybe TRBD1 (5 bases). CDR3 length equals 13 residues. Germline assignment: CDR1 LGHDT and CDR2 YNNKEL (reference sequence). V was pared by 6 bases and J by 4 bases, with 12 bases between. CDR3 in amino acids: CASSYRQGTEAFF. CDR3 bases: TGTGCCAGCAGTTACAGGCAAGGCACTGAAGCTTTCTTT.

The chain employs TRBV9 and TRBJ2-2; tentative D call: TRBD2 (5 bases). V lost 5 bases and J 7 bases, leaving 12 bases between the germline ends. The length of the CDR3 is 13 residues. Looked up from germline, CDR1 is SGDLS and CDR2 is YYNGEE. The CDR3 loop reads CASRSQAGGELFF. For the CDR3, the DNA is TGTGCCAGCAGGAGCCAGGCGGGCGGGGAGCTGTTTTTT.

This rearrangement joins TRBV19 to TRBJ1-1; no definite D call. The CDR3 is 15 amino acids. Germline CDR1 LNHDA, CDR2 SQIVND (reference sequence). V was cut by 3 bases and J by 3 bases, with 14 bases left in between. CDR3 protein: CASSIGRGFDTEAFF. CDR3 DNA sequence: TGTGCCAGTAGTATTGGCCGTGGTTTTGACACTGAAGCTTTCTTT.

This clone appeared once. The V call is TRBV5-4, the J call TRBJ1-2; 9 bases fit TRBD1. The V gene's germline CDR1 is SGHNT and CDR2 YYREEE (reference sequence). V lost 4 bases to trimming and J lost 4 bases; unmatched junction nucleotides: 8. The CDR3 spans 15 residues. The CDR3 protein is CASSEGQGPSYGYTF. The CDR3 DNA reads as TGTGCCAGCAGCGAGGGACAGGGACCTTCCTATGGCTACACCTTC.

The V call is TRBV5-1, the J call TRBJ2-1; 7 bases map to TRBD2. This CDR3 contains 14 residues. V lost 4 bases, J lost 7 bases, and 8 bases stayed unmatched. CDR1 and CDR2 (germline): SGHRS, YFSETQ. The CDR3 spells CASSQGREGNEQFF. CDR3 bases: TGCGCCAGCAGCCAGGGAAGGGAGGGAAATGAGCAGTTCTTC. Using reference TRBV5-1 and TRBJ2-1 for the parts outside the CDR3, the full variable domain is KAGVTQTPRYLIKTRGQQVTLSCSPISGHRSVSWYQQTPGQGLQFLFEYFSETQRNKGNFPGRFSGRQFSNSRSEMNVSTLELGDSALYLCASSQGREGNEQFFGPGTRLTVL.

The rearrangement uses TRBV18 and TRBJ1-4; D is undetermined. This CDR3 comprises 13 residues. The germline gives CDR1 KGHSH, CDR2 LQKENI. With 3 bases removed from V and 4 bases from J, the gap between germline ends came to 6 bases. The CDR3 is CASSPGNNEKLFF. CDR3 coding DNA: TGTGCCAGCTCACCCGGTAATAATGAAAAACTGTTTTTT.

This sequence joins TRBV7-8 and TRBJ2-5; D not certain. V was trimmed by 1 base and J by 2 bases, leaving 11 bases between them. Germline values: CDR1 SGHVS, CDR2 FQNEAQ. The CDR3 is 15 amino acids. CDR3 bases: TGTGCCAGCAGCTTAGTGGGCACAAATCAAGAGACCCAGTACTTC. Translated, it gives CASSLVGTNQETQYF.

V usage is TRBV6-5 and J usage is TRBJ1-1, with 8 bases identical to TRBD1. Germline V gene sequence: CDR1 MNHEY, CDR2 SVGAGI. CDR3 size: 13 residues. V lost 5 bases to trimming and J lost 4 bases; unmatched junction nucleotides: 3. The CDR3 region has the DNA TGTGCCAGCAGTAACAGGGGGGCCACTGAAGCTTTCTTT. Translating gives CASSNRGATEAFF.

The V call is TRBV6-5, the J call TRBJ2-1; no clear D. The CDR3 loop spans 14 amino acids. V lost 6 bases, J lost 0 bases, and 9 bases lay in between. In germline, CDR1 is MNHEY, CDR2 SVGAGI. CDR3 DNA sequence: TGTGCCAGCAGCCCCTTCCCCTCCTACAATGAGCAGTTCTTC. Encoded protein: CASSPFPSYNEQFF.

This clone was observed once. The chain employs TRBV24-1 and TRBJ1-4, with D perhaps matching TRBD1 (5 bases). Germline CDR1 reads KGHDR; CDR2 reads SFDVKD. This CDR3 region has 13 residues. The V end lost 4 bases, the J end lost 6 bases, and 8 bases lay between the germline ends. The CDR3 coding sequence is TGTGCCACCAGTGACGCGGGGGATGAAAAACTGTTTTTT. Translated, it gives CATSDAGDEKLFF.

This clone has just one count. The chain joins TRBV19 to TRBJ1-5, with TRBD1 identical over 8 bases. V was clipped by 7 bases and J by 8 bases; unmatched bases: 7. Per the germline V gene, CDR1 is LNHDA and CDR2 is SQIVND (reference sequence). CDR3 length: 13 residues. CDR3 sequence reads: CASTGTGEKPQHF. Here the CDR3 DNA reads TGTGCCAGTACCGGGACAGGAGAAAAGCCCCAGCATTTT.

V gene TRBV3-1 (or the pseudogene TRBV3-2) combines with J gene TRBJ2-7; no definite D call. This CDR3 comprises 14 residues. CDR1 is LGHDT and CDR2 is YNNKEL in the germline V gene (reference sequence). Trimming cost V 5 bases and J 0 bases, with 11 bases left between them. The CDR3 is CASSTLISSYEQYF. The CDR3 nucleotides read TGTGCCAGCAGCACTCTTATTAGCTCCTACGAGCAGTACTTC.

The gene calls are TRBV10-3 and TRBJ2-1, with 14 positions matching TRBD2. The CDR3 consists of 16 residues. V lost 3 bases to trimming and J lost 9 bases; unmatched junction nucleotides: 7. Germline V CDR1 and CDR2: ENHRY, SYGVKD. CDR3 nucleotides: TGTGCCATCAGTGACCCGACTAGCGGGGGGGCGGCTGAGCAGTTCTTC. Its translation is CAISDPTSGGAAEQFF.

In this sample, this clone turned up once. The chain combines TRBV2 with TRBJ1-6; 11 bases fit TRBD1. V lost 7 bases to trimming and J lost 10 bases; unmatched junction nucleotides: 6. Germline V gene sequence: CDR1 SNHLY, CDR2 FYNNEI. CDR3 length: 14 amino acids. The CDR3 DNA reads as TGTGCCAGCATAGTTGGGACAGGGGGATCACCCCTCCACTTT. Its protein is CASIVGTGGSPLHF. Variable domain in full (rest from reference TRBV2 and TRBJ1-6): EPEVTQTPSHQVTQMGQEVILRCVPISNHLYFYWYRQILGQKVEFLVSFYNNEISEKSEIFDDQFSVERPDGSNFTLKIRSTKLEDSAMYFCASIVGTGGSPLHFGNGTRLTVT.

This chain joins TRBV5-6 and TRBJ1-2, with 8 bases lining up with TRBD1. Germline V gives CDR1 SGHDT, CDR2 YYEEEE. Trimming removed 7 bases from V and 5 bases from J; junction bases left unmatched: 13. The CDR3 consists of 15 residues. As DNA, the CDR3 is TGTGCCAGCCACCCTAGGGACAGGCCCTTATATGGCTACACCTTC. It codes for CASHPRDRPLYGYTF.

This clone has a handful of counts. V and J are TRBV2 and TRBJ1-2; D perhaps matches TRBD1 (5 bases). Trimming left V 5 bases short and J 0 bases short, with 13 bases between. Germline lookup yields CDR1 SNHLY and CDR2 FYNNEI. The length of the CDR3 is 15 residues. The CDR3 region has the DNA TGTGCCAGCAGTCGGGCCAGGGTGACTAACTATGGCTACACCTTC. Encoded protein: CASSRARVTNYGYTF.